The 10 T cell receptor beta chains below were found in one sample sequenced in a study of Ad26.COV2.S vaccination and SARS-CoV-2 variants. The treatment is: approximately 18 received Ad26.COV2.S at low or high dose, single or two shots; several received placebo; per-sample allocation not given. The samples were gathered on day 63 after the first injection of vaccine or placebo. The data were produced by immunoSEQ multiplex PCR, yet TCRdb's version contains in-frame clones alone and is incomplete. The table has 300,000 to 400,000 clones, more than 75% seen once. This material consisted of peripheral blood, taken in a trial of Ad26.COV2.S vaccine versus placebo. The receptors were sampled from a person aged 18-65 years who received the Ad26.COV2.S COVID-19 vaccine or a placebo.

This rearrangement joins TRBV18 to TRBJ1-1, with D uncertain. The germline V gene has CDR1 KGHSH and CDR2 LQKENI. V lost 0 bases to trimming and J lost 0 bases, with 5 bases between them. The CDR3 contains 14 residues. CDR3 in amino acids: CASSPPSVNTEAFF. The DNA of the CDR3 is TGTGCCAGCTCACCACCCAGCGTGAACACTGAAGCTTTCTTT.

The chain combines TRBV5-1 with TRBJ2-5, with 11 positions matching TRBD2. CDR3 size: 18 residues. Germline CDR1 SGHRS, CDR2 YFSETQ. After removal of 0 bases from V and 5 bases from J, the junction contained 12 bases not matched to a gene. CDR3 residues: CASSLGTSGSSEAETQYF. In DNA form, the CDR3 reads TGCGCCAGCAGCTTGGGAACTAGCGGGAGTTCGGAAGCGGAGACCCAGTACTTC.

The chain uses TRBV5-6 and TRBJ2-1; D perhaps matches TRBD2 (6 bases). The CDR3 runs to 15 residues. The V gene lost 8 bases and the J gene lost 5 bases, with 20 bases spanning the gap. Germline CDR1 is SGHDT and CDR2 is YYEEEE. The CDR3 reads CASIALGLEDNEQFF. The CDR3 region has the DNA TGTGCCAGTATTGCCCTGGGACTGGAAGACAATGAGCAGTTCTTC.

The chain uses TRBV6-2 or TRBV6-3 and TRBJ2-7; 11 nucleotides agree with TRBD2. CDR1 is MNHEY and CDR2 is SVGEGT in the germline V gene. The CDR3 covers 14 residues. Trimming cost V 5 bases and J 5 bases; bases outside gene matches: 5. CDR3: CASSIAGGQDEQYF. The CDR3 bases are TGTGCCAGCAGTATAGCGGGGGGGCAAGACGAGCAGTACTTC.

The chain's CDR3 is CASSVGIGTSGRNEQFF. The CDR3 DNA sequence: TGTGCCAGCAGCGTAGGTATCGGGACTAGCGGGAGGAATGAGCAGTTCTTC. This sequence joins TRBV9 and TRBJ2-1; TRBD2 matches 15 bases. Losses at the gene ends were 0 bases for V and 7 bases for J; bases not matched to a gene: 5. CDR3 length equals 17 residues. The germline CDR1 and CDR2 sequences are SGDLS and YYNGEE.

The chain recombines TRBV6-5 with TRBJ2-1; 13 positions match TRBD2. J gave up 8 bases and V 6 bases, and 7 bases lay outside the gene matches. CDR3 length: 15 amino acids. Germline V gene sequence: CDR1 MNHEY, CDR2 SVGAGI. CDR3 coding DNA: TGTGCCAGCAGATCACTAGCGGGGGGGCGCTATGAGCAGTTCTTC. It encodes CASRSLAGGRYEQFF.

This clone is a singleton in its sample. The chain is built from TRBV4-3 and TRBJ1-3, with D unclear. CDR1 and CDR2 (germline): LGHNA, YSLEER. V shed 0 bases and J shed 3 bases, with 9 bases lying between them. This CDR3 comprises 15 residues. The CDR3 sequence is CASSQDVTVGNTIYF. The CDR3 DNA sequence: TGCGCCAGCAGCCAAGATGTGACTGTTGGAAACACCATATATTTT.

This clone was recorded only once. The gene calls are TRBV6-5 and TRBJ1-6, with D uncertain. CDR1 is MNHEY and CDR2 is SVGAGI in the germline V gene. V gave up 0 bases and J gave up 8 bases, with 14 bases separating them. CDR3 size: 16 residues. This CDR3 reads CASSYSIGSLDSPLHF. The CDR3 DNA sequence: TGTGCCAGCAGTTACTCGATAGGCTCGTTGGATTCACCCCTCCACTTT.

This rearrangement joins TRBV24-1 to TRBJ2-1; 15 nucleotides line up with TRBD2. V was clipped by 5 bases and J by 5 bases; unmatched bases: 6. The CDR3 consists of 17 residues. Germline values: CDR1 KGHDR, CDR2 SFDVKD. CDR3 coding DNA: TGTGCCACCAGTGCCGCCGGGACTAGCGGGGGGCACAATGAGCAGTTCTTC. The encoded protein is CATSAAGTSGGHNEQFF.

CDR3 nucleotides: TGCGCCAGCAGCCAAGCGGGACTAGCGGGAGTATGGGAGCAGTTCTTC. Its protein is CASSQAGLAGVWEQFF. The chain couples TRBV4-3 to TRBJ2-1; TRBD2 aligns across 14 bases. Germline V gene data show CDR1 as LGHNA and CDR2 as YSLEER. The trim removed 1 base at V and 10 bases at J, leaving 6 bases unmatched. This CDR3 is 16 amino acids long.